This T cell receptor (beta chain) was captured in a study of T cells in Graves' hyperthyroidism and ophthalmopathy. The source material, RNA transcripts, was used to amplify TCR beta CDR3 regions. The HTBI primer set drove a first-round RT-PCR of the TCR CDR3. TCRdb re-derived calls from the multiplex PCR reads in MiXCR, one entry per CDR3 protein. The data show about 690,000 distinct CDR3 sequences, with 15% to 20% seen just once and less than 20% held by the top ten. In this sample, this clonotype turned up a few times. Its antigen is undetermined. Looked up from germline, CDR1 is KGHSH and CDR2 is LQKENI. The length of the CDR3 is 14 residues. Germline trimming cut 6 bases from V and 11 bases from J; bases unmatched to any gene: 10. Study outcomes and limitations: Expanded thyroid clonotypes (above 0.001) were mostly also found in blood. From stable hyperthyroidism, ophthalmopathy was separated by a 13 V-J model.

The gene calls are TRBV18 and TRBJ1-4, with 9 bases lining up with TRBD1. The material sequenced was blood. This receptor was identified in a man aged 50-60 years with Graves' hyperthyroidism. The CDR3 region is CASSPRDRDGKLFF. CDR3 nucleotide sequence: TGTGCCAGCTCCCCTCGGGACAGGGATGGGAAACTGTTTTTT.